Following are 5 T cell receptor beta chains from one sample sequenced in a study of shared clonotypes between healthy human individuals. Clones were sequenced by immunoSEQ multiplex PCR, and TCRdb holds only the in-frame ones, with some missing. The sample includes about 1.5 million clones, 98% seen only once; the top ten take around 0.45%. The sequenced material came from naive CD4+ T cells sorted from blood. The subset: CD45RA+ positively selected. Source of these receptors: a man aged 25-40 years in good health.

J is TRBJ2-7 and V is TRBV7-6, with a tentative D call TRBD2 (6 bases). Trimming stripped 1 base from V and 1 base from J, with 11 bases between. Per the germline V gene, CDR1 is SGHVS and CDR2 is FNYEAQ. The CDR3 has 15 residues. The CDR3 reads CASSLDQGGSYEQYF. DNA of the CDR3: TGTGCCAGCAGCTTAGATCAGGGAGGTTCCTACGAGCAGTACTTC.

The CDR3 is CASSPLGAGASGELFF. CDR3 nucleotides: TGTGCCAGCTCACCACTCGGGGCGGGAGCTTCCGGGGAGCTGTTTTTT. The rearrangement joins TRBV18 to TRBJ2-2; 7 bases line up with TRBD2. V gave up 1 base and J gave up 6 bases; unmatched junction bases: 8. The CDR3 contains 16 residues. Germline lookup yields CDR1 KGHSH and CDR2 LQKENI.

The chain links TRBV5-1 to TRBJ1-2; possibly TRBD1 for D (6 bases). This CDR3 has 14 amino acids. V lost 4 bases and J 4 bases, leaving 14 bases between the germline ends. Germline V gene lookup returns CDR1 SGHRS and CDR2 YFSETQ. This CDR3 reads CASSHNGGAYGYTF. Written as DNA, the CDR3 is TGCGCCAGCAGCCACAATGGGGGGGCCTATGGCTACACCTTC.

CDR3 sequence: CASSDGANTEAFF. In nucleotides, the CDR3 is TGTGCCAGCTCAGATGGGGCGAACACTGAAGCTTTCTTT. V gene TRBV18 combines with J gene TRBJ1-1; D is perhaps TRBD1 (5 bases). This CDR3 has 13 residues. The V end lost 5 bases, the J end lost 1 base, and 8 bases lay between the germline ends. The germline V gene has CDR1 KGHSH and CDR2 LQKENI.

To note about this clone: At the DNA level, this CDR3 is encoded by other sequences in the same sample as well. Written as DNA, the CDR3 is TGTGCCAGCAGCCCCACTAGCGCGAACACCGGGGAGCTGTTTTTT. This sequence encodes CASSPTSANTGELFF. V is TRBV7-3 and J is TRBJ2-2, with 7 bases fitting TRBD2. Germline V gene data show CDR1 as SGHTA and CDR2 as FQGTGA. V was clipped by 5 bases and J by 0 bases; unmatched bases: 3. The CDR3 totals 15 residues.